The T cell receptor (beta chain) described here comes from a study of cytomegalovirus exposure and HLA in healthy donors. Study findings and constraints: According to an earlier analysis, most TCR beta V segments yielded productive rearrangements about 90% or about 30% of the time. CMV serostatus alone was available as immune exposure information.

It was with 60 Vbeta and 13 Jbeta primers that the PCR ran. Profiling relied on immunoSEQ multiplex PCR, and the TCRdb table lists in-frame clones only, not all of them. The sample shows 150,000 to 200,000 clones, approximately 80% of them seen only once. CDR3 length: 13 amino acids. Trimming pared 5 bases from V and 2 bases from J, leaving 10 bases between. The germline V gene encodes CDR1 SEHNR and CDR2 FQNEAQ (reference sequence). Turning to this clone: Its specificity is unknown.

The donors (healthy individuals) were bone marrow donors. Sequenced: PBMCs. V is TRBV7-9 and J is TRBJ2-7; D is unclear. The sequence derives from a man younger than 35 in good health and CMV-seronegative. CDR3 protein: CASSHGGPYEQYF. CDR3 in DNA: TGTGCCAGCAGCCACGGCGGTCCCTACGAGCAGTACTTC.